A selection of T cell receptor beta chains follows, all from one sample in a study of blood T cells in healthy people across ages. TCRdb used MiXCR to reprocess the 5' RACE reads, holding one entry per CDR3 protein. The sample lists about 1.6 million distinct CDR3 sequences; roughly a third were seen once. The sequencing input was blood. These receptors were taken from a woman in her 30s in good health. Each CDR3 is given with its conserved first and last residue. A D gene is named only where the DNA matches it firmly. The size of a clone is reported for some rows only, either as once, few or many, or as a class for expanded clones.

clone size	J gene	V gene	D gene	CDR3 protein	CDR3 DNA
-	TRBJ2-7	TRBV7-2	-	CASSLTSGEPYEQYF	TGTGCCAGCAGCTTGACCTCAGGGGAACCCTACGAGCAGTACTTC
few	TRBJ2-5	TRBV19	-	CASSPGPSTRGETQYF	TGTGCCAGTAGCCCGGGACCCTCGACCCGGGGAGAGACCCAGTACTTC
many	TRBJ1-2	TRBV13	-	CASSSQYSYGYTF	TGTGCCAGCAGCTCACAATACAGCTATGGCTACACCTTC
-	TRBJ2-7	TRBV28	-	CAGSLRQGPLEQYF	TGTGCCGGCAGTTTACGGCAGGGACCTTTGGAGCAGTACTTC
-	TRBJ1-2	TRBV5-6	-	CASRQDSFSMGRINYGYTF	TGTGCCAGCAGGCAAGATTCCTTCTCGATGGGACGGATTAACTATGGCTACACCTTC
-	TRBJ2-7	TRBV5-1	-	CASSLAVSKPTYEQYF	TGCGCCAGCAGCTTGGCCGTCTCCAAACCTACCTACGAGCAGTACTTC
-	TRBJ1-1	TRBV27	-	CASSLGHITEAFF	TGTGCCAGCAGTTTAGGCCATATTACTGAAGCTTTCTTT
-	TRBJ1-1	TRBV5-1	-	CASSPRQLNTEAFF	TGCGCCAGCAGCCCACGACAGCTGAACACTGAAGCTTTCTTT
-	TRBJ2-3	TRBV5-1	TRBD2	CASSFAGSGGGDTQYF	TGCGCCAGCAGCTTCGCGGGTAGCGGGGGTGGCGATACGCAGTATTTT
-	TRBJ2-1	TRBV3-1	TRBD2	CASRKTGGNLYNEQFF	TGTGCCAGCAGAAAGACCGGGGGGAATCTTTACAATGAGCAGTTCTTC
-	TRBJ2-1	TRBV6-2/TRBV6-3	-	CASSYSPLELSYNEQFF	TGTGCCAGCAGTTACTCGCCACTAGAGCTATCCTACAATGAGCAGTTCTTC
few	TRBJ1-2	TRBV15	-	CATSRDEGINYGYTF	TGTGCCACCAGCAGAGATGAGGGTATTAACTATGGCTACACCTTC
-	TRBJ2-7	TRBV11-2	TRBD1	CASSFRLGTGFHEQYF	TGTGCCAGCAGCTTCCGATTAGGGACAGGGTTTCACGAGCAGTACTTC
-	TRBJ1-1	TRBV29-1	TRBD1	CSGRTKGTGGTEAFF	TGCAGCGGTAGGACCAAGGGGACAGGGGGCACTGAAGCTTTCTTT
few	TRBJ2-1	TRBV28	-	CAYSDRSYNEQFF	TGTGCCTATAGCGACCGCTCCTACAATGAGCAGTTCTTC
once	TRBJ2-2	TRBV7-6	TRBD1	CASSSNEVGQGRELFF	TGTGCCAGCAGCTCAAATGAAGTGGGACAGGGGCGGGAGCTGTTTTTT
-	TRBJ2-3	TRBV27	-	CASGSPDTQYF	TGTGCCAGCGGGTCTCCTGATACGCAGTATTTT
-	TRBJ2-3	TRBV7-6	-	CASSLGLGEDTQYF	TGTGCCAGCAGCTTAGGTTTAGGGGAGGATACGCAGTATTTT
-	TRBJ2-3	TRBV7-3	TRBD2	CASSAGTSPFTDTQYF	TGCGCCAGCAGCGCCGGGACTAGCCCCTTCACAGATACGCAGTATTTT
-	TRBJ2-3	TRBV12-5	TRBD1	CASGLDDRDTDTQYF	TGTGCTAGTGGTTTGGATGACAGGGACACAGATACGCAGTATTTT
-	TRBJ1-4	TRBV6-1	-	CASNNVFIQQREKLFF	TGTGCCAGCAATAACGTCTTCATACAGCAAAGGGAAAAACTGTTTTTT
once	TRBJ2-1	TRBV20-1	-	CSARSGFEDNEQFF	TGCAGTGCTAGATCCGGGTTCGAGGACAATGAGCAGTTCTTC
few	TRBJ1-5	TRBV18	-	CASSPQGHNQPQHF	TGTGCCAGCTCGCCGCAGGGGCACAATCAGCCCCAGCATTTT
-	TRBJ2-7	TRBV12-3/TRBV12-4	TRBD2	CASSFQLGTRGEQYF	TGTGCCAGCAGTTTTCAACTCGGGACTAGAGGCGAGCAGTACTTC
-	TRBJ2-7	TRBV28	TRBD2	CASSLAERLAIEQYF	TGTGCCAGCAGTTTGGCCGAGAGACTAGCGATCGAGCAGTACTTC
-	TRBJ2-5	TRBV18	-	CASSPPRQGLMWETQYF	TGTGCCAGCTCACCACCGCGGCAGGGCTTGATGTGGGAGACCCAGTACTTC
many	TRBJ2-5	TRBV29-1	-	CSVEGWDLGQETQYF	TGCAGCGTTGAAGGGTGGGACCTAGGCCAAGAGACCCAGTACTTC
-	TRBJ2-1	TRBV25-1	TRBD1	CASSEPGTGGNEQFF	TGTGCCAGCAGTGAACCCGGGACAGGGGGAAATGAGCAGTTCTTC
-	TRBJ2-1	TRBV20-1	TRBD2	CSARDPAGLSGGPENEQFF	TGCAGTGCTAGAGATCCGGCAGGGTTGAGCGGGGGGCCCGAGAATGAGCAGTTCTTC
few	TRBJ2-3	TRBV20-1	-	CSARRGGVTDTQYF	TGCAGTGCCCGAAGGGGCGGGGTCACAGATACGCAGTATTTT
few	TRBJ2-4	TRBV5-8	-	CASSLGGARDIQYF	TGTGCCAGCAGCTTGGGAGGCGCTAGGGACATTCAGTACTTC
-	TRBJ2-7	TRBV27	TRBD2	CASSPQGAGAAYEQYF	TGTGCCAGCAGTCCCCAAGGAGCGGGGGCCGCCTACGAGCAGTACTTC
few	TRBJ2-2	TRBV7-9	-	CASTQVGGELFF	TGTGCCAGCACCCAGGTTGGCGGGGAGCTGTTTTTT
few	TRBJ2-5	TRBV7-8	TRBD2	CASSARLAGVKETQYF	TGTGCCAGCAGCGCTCGACTAGCGGGCGTTAAAGAGACCCAGTACTTC
few	TRBJ2-4	TRBV20-1	-	CSADDSSKNIQYF	TGCAGTGCTGACGACAGTTCCAAAAACATTCAGTACTTC
-	TRBJ1-1	TRBV12-3/TRBV12-4	TRBD1	CASSLEQGAGAFF	TGTGCCAGCAGTTTAGAACAGGGGGCCGGAGCTTTCTTT
few	TRBJ2-1	TRBV5-1	-	CASSLLPNQGTSAYNEQFF	TGCGCCAGCAGCTTGTTGCCCAATCAGGGGACATCCGCCTACAATGAGCAGTTCTTC
-	TRBJ1-2	TRBV12-3/TRBV12-4	-	CASTHGGGAYGYTF	TGTGCCAGCACCCACGGAGGAGGGGCCTATGGCTACACCTTC
-	TRBJ2-5	TRBV12-3/TRBV12-4	-	CASSPATAAQETQYF	TGTGCCAGCAGCCCCGCAACGGCCGCCCAAGAGACCCAGTACTTC